Below are 14 T cell receptor beta chains sequenced from a single sample in a study of blood T cell repertoires in COVID-19. This table comes from immunoSEQ multiplex PCR, and its TCRdb copy is limited to in-frame clones, with some not included. The table has some 210,000 clones, approximately 88% seen once. Material: PBMCs or T cells enriched from blood (not recorded which). The receptors come from a man between 18 and 29 years old with acute COVID-19.

The chain couples TRBV28 to TRBJ1-2; TRBD1 aligns across 9 bases. This CDR3 has 18 amino acids. Per the germline V gene, CDR1 is MDHEN and CDR2 is SYDVKM. J lost 1 base, V lost 1 base, and 10 bases had no gene match. CDR3 residues: CASSLSRAQGALNYGYTF. Written as DNA, the CDR3 is TGTGCCAGCAGTTTATCCCGAGCACAGGGGGCCCTTAACTATGGCTACACCTTC.

The chain couples TRBV28 to TRBJ2-2, with TRBD1 as a possible D gene (6 bases). The CDR3 length is 14 residues. Trimming left V 4 bases short and J 11 bases short, with 17 bases between. In germline, CDR1 is MDHEN, CDR2 SYDVKM. For the CDR3, the DNA is TGTGCCAGCAGTTCAACAGGGCCTATACGAGAGCTGTTTTTT. Amino acid sequence: CASSSTGPIRELFF.

CDR3 region: CASSESGRGKDTQYF. The CDR3 coding sequence is TGCGCCAGCAGTGAGAGCGGACGGGGTAAGGATACGCAGTATTTT. The chain links TRBV10-1 to TRBJ2-3, with D possibly matching TRBD2 (5 bases). Trimming left V 2 bases short and J 6 bases short, with 15 bases between. The CDR3 has 15 residues. Germline V lookup: CDR1 WNHNN, CDR2 SYGVQD (reference sequence).

The chain is built from TRBV4-1 and TRBJ2-1, with 11 bases identical to TRBD2. Germline V gene sequence: CDR1 MGHRA, CDR2 YSYEKL. CDR3 size: 15 residues. V was pared by 1 base and J by 5 bases, with 1 base of the junction left unmatched. CDR3 coding DNA: TGCGCCAGCAGCCAAGTAGCGGGAGGGAACAATGAGCAGTTCTTC. Residues: CASSQVAGGNNEQFF.

The CDR3 nucleotides are TGCGCCAGCAGAGAGGCAGGGGAAAATACGCAGTATTTT. It yields the protein CASREAGENTQYF. The chain couples TRBV10-2 to TRBJ2-3; possible D gene TRBD1, 6 bases. This CDR3 contains 13 residues. The germline V gene has CDR1 WSHSY and CDR2 SAAADI. Trimming shortened V by 6 bases and J by 7 bases, and 14 bases separated the two germline ends.

V gene TRBV5-4 combines with J gene TRBJ1-6; unclear D gene. Looked up from germline, CDR1 is SGHNT and CDR2 is YYREEE (reference sequence). The CDR3 is 15 residues long. V gave up 1 base and J gave up 5 bases, with 10 bases separating them. The CDR3 loop is CASSLRGSNNSPLHF. The CDR3 bases are TGTGCCAGCAGCTTGCGAGGGTCAAATAATTCACCCCTCCACTTT.

The chain couples TRBV5-6 to TRBJ2-7; D perhaps matches TRBD1 (6 bases). Trimming stripped 0 bases from V and 1 base from J, with 14 bases between. Germline assignment: CDR1 SGHDT and CDR2 YYEEEE. The CDR3 loop spans 16 amino acids. The CDR3 loop is CASSLVRDKGSYEQYF. CDR3 nucleotides: TGTGCCAGCAGCTTGGTACGGGACAAAGGTTCCTACGAGCAGTACTTC.

CDR3 region: CASTSGGQGNTDTQYF. The CDR3, as DNA: TGTGCCAGTACCTCGGGGGGGCAGGGAAACACAGATACGCAGTATTTT. The gene calls are TRBV19 and TRBJ2-3, with TRBD2 matching 8 bases. The ends lost 7 bases at V and 2 bases at J; junction bases unmatched: 11. The CDR3 sequence is 16 residues long. Germline values: CDR1 LNHDA, CDR2 SQIVND (reference sequence).

V usage is TRBV11-3 and J usage is TRBJ2-5, with a tentative D call TRBD2 (6 bases). The germline V gene has CDR1 SGHNT and CDR2 YENEEA. V lost 5 bases and J 2 bases, leaving 15 bases between the germline ends. The CDR3 consists of 15 residues. The CDR3 DNA is TGTGCCAGCAGCCCTTGGGGCGGGGCACAAGAGACCCAGTACTTC. This encodes CASSPWGGAQETQYF.

The CDR3 nucleotides are TGTGCCAGCAGCACCGGGACTAGCGGCCCCTACAATGAGCAGTTCTTC. Translated, it gives CASSTGTSGPYNEQFF. The chain couples TRBV2 to TRBJ2-1; 11 nucleotides agree with TRBD2. The CDR3 sequence is 16 residues long. J gave up 2 bases and V 6 bases, and 6 bases lay outside the gene matches. Looked up from germline, CDR1 is SNHLY and CDR2 is FYNNEI.

The chain uses TRBV5-8 and TRBJ1-2, with D perhaps matching TRBD1 (6 bases). CDR3 size: 13 residues. Germline V gene data show CDR1 as SGHTS and CDR2 as YDEGEE. V was trimmed by 3 bases and J by 6 bases, leaving 12 bases between them. The CDR3 DNA is TGTGCCAGCAGCTCAATGAGGACAGATGGCTACACCTTC. It encodes CASSSMRTDGYTF.

The V gene is TRBV3-1 (or the pseudogene TRBV3-2), the J gene TRBJ2-1; 8 positions match TRBD2. The CDR3 has 15 residues. The J segment lost 8 bases and the V segment lost 2 bases, leaving 8 bases of the junction unmatched. CDR1 and CDR2 (germline): LGHDT, YNNKEL (reference sequence). As DNA, the CDR3 is TGTGCCAGCAGCCAATTCAGCGGGAGAGGGGATGAGCAGTTCTTC. Its protein is CASSQFSGRGDEQFF.

The chain carries TRBV5-8 and TRBJ1-5; D unclear. Germline V CDR1 and CDR2: SGHTS, YDEGEE. The V end lost 3 bases, the J end lost 4 bases, and 14 bases lay between the germline ends. This CDR3 is built from 15 residues. The CDR3 is CASSSPSRLNQPQHF. The CDR3 bases are TGTGCCAGCAGCTCCCCGTCCCGGTTGAATCAGCCCCAGCATTTT.

This chain links TRBV5-6 with TRBJ1-1; no firm D call. The ends were cut back, 0 bases at V and 0 bases at J, with 9 bases in the middle. This CDR3 has 15 amino acids. Germline CDR1 and CDR2: SGHDT and YYEEEE. This CDR3 is CASSLAGSVNTEAFF. The CDR3 DNA follows: TGTGCCAGCAGCTTGGCCGGGTCAGTGAACACTGAAGCTTTCTTT.